This paragraph covers one T cell receptor beta chain sequence. No antigen is known for it. All the people who gave samples were healthy bone marrow donors. Both 60 Vbeta primers and 13 Jbeta primers went into the PCR. Profiled with immunoSEQ multiplex PCR; TCRdb holds only in-frame clones, not every one. The data show 130,000 or so clones, with 60% to 80% seen just once and over 0.8% held by the top ten. These data come from a study of cytomegalovirus exposure and HLA in healthy donors. Regarding the study as a whole: Fewer N-insertions (relative to the 666-donor mean) were reportedly seen in an Asian-associated ancestry cluster in a later analysis. Usually a TCR sequence was rare, but some public TCRs were found in many donors. An analysis done earlier found most TCR beta V segments productive about 87% or about 30% of the time.

The sequence was obtained from an older woman in good health and CMV-seronegative. The sequenced sample consisted of PBMCs.

The CDR3 loop reads CASSKGQGIPMYEQYF. The DNA of the CDR3 is TGCGCCAGCAGCAAGGGACAGGGCATACCTATGTACGAGCAGTACTTC. The V call is TRBV5-1, the J call TRBJ2-7; 9 bases agree with TRBD1. The CDR3 contains 16 residues. The V and J ends lost 4 bases and 4 bases, in that order; junction bases with no gene match: 12. The germline CDR1 and CDR2 sequences are SGHRS and YFSETQ. The full variable domain, in which reference TRBV5-1 and TRBJ2-7 provide the parts outside the CDR3, is KAGVTQTPRYLIKTRGQQVTLSCSPISGHRSVSWYQQTPGQGLQFLFEYFSETQRNKGNFPGRFSGRQFSNSRSEMNVSTLELGDSALYLCASSKGQGIPMYEQYFGPGTRLTVT.